This is a list of T cell receptor beta chains from one sample in a study of cytomegalovirus exposure and HLA in healthy donors. Only in-frame clones appear in the TCRdb table, and some are missing; sequencing was by immunoSEQ multiplex PCR. The sample lists roughly 130,000 clones, roughly 76% occurring once. The sample was PBMCs. These receptors were taken from a woman aged 35 to 49 in good health and CMV-seronegative. Each CDR3 is given with its conserved first and last residue. A D gene is named only where the DNA matches it firmly. Clone size is given for some rows only: seen once, a few or many times, or a class if the clone is expanded.

j_call clone_size d_call v_call cdr3_aa cdr3_nt
TRBJ1-1 . . TRBV4-2 CASSQDLVEAFF TGTGCCAGCAGCCAAGATCTCGTTGAAGCTTTCTTT
TRBJ2-2 . . TRBV19 CASTEGARTGELFF TGTGCCAGTACGGAGGGGGCGCGCACCGGGGAGCTGTTTTTT
TRBJ1-2 . . TRBV2 CASSGVWGERGGTF TGTGCCAGCAGTGGGGTATGGGGTGAACGGGGTGGCACCTTC
TRBJ1-6 . . TRBV2 CASSRTSSYNSPLHF TGTGCCAGCAGCCGAACATCCTCCTATAATTCACCCCTCCACTTT
TRBJ1-2 few . TRBV29-1 CSVDRTIGSYGYTF TGCAGCGTTGATAGGACAATTGGGTCGTATGGCTACACCTTC
TRBJ2-5 . . TRBV6-1 CASSEALGGQETQYF TGTGCCAGCAGTGAAGCGCTGGGGGGTCAAGAGACCCAGTACTTC
TRBJ1-6 . . TRBV7-2 CASSFWGSTLHF TGTGCCAGCAGCTTTTGGGGCAGTACCCTCCACTTT
TRBJ2-1 . TRBD2 TRBV29-1 CSVAGGSLYNEQFF TGCAGCGTGGCGGGGGGGTCCCTTTACAATGAGCAGTTCTTC
TRBJ2-1 . . TRBV4-1 CASSQEQYNEQFF TGCGCCAGCAGCCAAGAACAGTACAATGAGCAGTTCTTC
TRBJ1-1 . . TRBV10-3 CAISGGVNTEAFF TGTGCCATCAGTGGGGGAGTGAACACTGAAGCTTTCTTT
TRBJ2-3 . TRBD2 TRBV7-2 CASSPKIGGGIAQGDF TGTGCCAGCAGCCCCAAAATCGGGGGGGGGATCGCCCAAGGGGATTTT
TRBJ2-1 once . TRBV9 CASSVAGLASYNEQFF TGTGCCAGCAGCGTAGCTGGCCTAGCGAGTTACAATGAGCAGTTCTTC
TRBJ1-2 once . TRBV12-2 CASRLPGAGYTF TGTGCAAGTCGCTTACCAGGGGCCGGCTACACCTTC
TRBJ1-4 . . TRBV18 CASSPQAGAGGDGKLFF TGTGCCAGCTCACCCCAGGCAGGGGCTGGGGGCGATGGAAAACTGTTTTTT
TRBJ2-5 . . TRBV30 CAWSVRVAGETQYF TGTGCCTGGAGTGTAAGGGTGGCGGGGGAGACCCAGTACTTC
TRBJ2-2 . TRBD1 TRBV28 CASSPRTGPNTGELFF TGTGCCAGCAGCCCTAGGACAGGGCCGAACACCGGGGAGCTGTTTTTT
TRBJ2-5 few . TRBV6-1 CASSESRIGGETQYF TGTGCCAGCAGTGAGAGTCGGATCGGGGGTGAGACCCAGTACTTC
TRBJ1-3 . . TRBV5-5 CASSLDPGNTIYF TGTGCCAGCAGCTTGGACCCCGGGAACACCATATATTTT
TRBJ2-7 . . TRBV10-3 CAIAEGAREQYF TGTGCCATAGCGGAGGGGGCGAGGGAGCAGTACTTC
TRBJ1-2 . . TRBV21-1 CASSKAWRFRGGYTF TGTGCCAGCAGCAAAGCTTGGAGGTTTCGGGGTGGCTACACCTTC
TRBJ1-1 . TRBD1 TRBV5-4 CASSSGTGEYTEAFF TGTGCCAGCAGCTCCGGGACAGGGGAATACACTGAAGCTTTCTTT